Reported below is one T cell receptor (beta chain). Its cognate antigen is unknown. At collection, donors were nominally healthy, but unrecorded immune exposures were probable. This specimen comes from a study of cytomegalovirus exposure and HLA in healthy donors. Use of 60 Vbeta and 13 Jbeta primers characterized the PCR. Assay used: immunoSEQ multiplex PCR; TCRdb lists only in-frame clones, some missing. The sample contains roughly 120,000 clones, roughly four fifths of which appear only once. V shed 3 bases, J shed 10 bases, and the junction held 7 bases outside the gene matches. The CDR3 consists of 13 residues. CDR1 GTSNPN and CDR2 SVGIG come from the germline V gene (reference sequence). Points from the study as a whole: Overall, around 160 TCR beta chains were annotated as cytomegalovirus-associated. Compared with the roughly 670-donor mean, an Asian-associated ancestry cluster reportedly had fewer N-insertions, according to a later analysis. Specificity for CMV antigens was confirmed in vitro for a few of the CMV-associated chains.

This chain links TRBV30 with TRBJ1-4, with 8 bases fitting TRBD1. The TCR originated in a woman aged 30 to 39 in good health and CMV-seropositive. Input material: PBMCs. The CDR3 here is CAWRDRGMAKLFF. In DNA form, the CDR3 reads TGTGCCTGGAGAGACAGGGGAATGGCAAAACTGTTTTTT.